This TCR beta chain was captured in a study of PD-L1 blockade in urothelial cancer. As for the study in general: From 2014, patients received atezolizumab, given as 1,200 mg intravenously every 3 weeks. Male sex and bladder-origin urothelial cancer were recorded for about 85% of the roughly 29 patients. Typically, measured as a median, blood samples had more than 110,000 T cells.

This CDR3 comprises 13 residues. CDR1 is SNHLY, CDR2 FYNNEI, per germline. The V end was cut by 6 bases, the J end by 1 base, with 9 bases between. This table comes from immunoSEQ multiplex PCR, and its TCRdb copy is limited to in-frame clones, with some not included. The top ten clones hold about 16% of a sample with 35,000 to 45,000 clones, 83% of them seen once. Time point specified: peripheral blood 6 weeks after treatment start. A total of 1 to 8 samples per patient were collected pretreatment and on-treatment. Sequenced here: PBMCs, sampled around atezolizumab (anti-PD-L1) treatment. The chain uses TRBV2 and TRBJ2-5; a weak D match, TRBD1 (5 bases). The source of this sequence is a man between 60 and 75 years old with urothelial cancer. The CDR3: CASSPDSQETQYF. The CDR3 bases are TGTGCCAGCAGCCCCGACAGCCAAGAGACCCAGTACTTC.